Listed below are T cell receptor beta chains from one sample, sequenced in a study of cytomegalovirus exposure and HLA in healthy donors. The method was immunoSEQ multiplex PCR; TCRdb's version includes in-frame clones alone and lacks a portion of them. The sample holds fewer than 250,000 clones, about 80% seen once. The sequenced sample consisted of PBMCs. The receptor source for this set is a male donor in good health and CMV-seronegative. Both conserved end residues are part of each CDR3. The D gene is left open where the match is weak.

D gene | V gene | CDR3 protein
NA | TRBV28 | CASSPTLNTEAFF
TRBD2 | TRBV5-4 | CASSSPLAGGPSDTQYF
TRBD2 | TRBV7-2 | CASSLLDGGSHSYEQYF
NA | TRBV7-3 | CASSPREGANSPLHF
NA | TRBV7-2 | CASSLAQNRAYEQYF
NA | TRBV10-3 | CAISELGSSSSFYNEQFF
TRBD1 | TRBV7-2 | CASSWGQVSNQPQHF
TRBD1 | TRBV27 | CASRQGAGQPQHF
TRBD1 | TRBV15 | CATNGTGGYYEQYF
NA | TRBV6-4 | CASSEGAGRGADTQYF
TRBD2 | TRBV9 | CASSELAGGSTDTQYF
NA | TRBV15 | CATSRLSSPLSTDTQYF
TRBD1 | TRBV28 | CASSPRGQVLNQPQHF
NA | TRBV9 | CASSVGGEGGYGYTF
NA | TRBV29-1 | CSVVLGGPGYGYTF
TRBD2 | TRBV29-1 | CSASGGSGTSYEQYF
NA | TRBV10-3 | CAIRRQNLNTEAFF